One and the same sample provided the 25 T cell receptor beta chains below, sequenced in a study of blood T cell repertoires in COVID-19. Data came from immunoSEQ multiplex PCR; TCRdb stores just in-frame clones and leaves some out. The sample lists tens of thousands of clones; over 65% were seen once. Material for sequencing was peripheral blood. Receptor source: a man between 65 and 85 years old with acute or convalescent COVID-19.

The genes are TRBV27 and TRBJ1-1, with D hard to call. This CDR3 contains 16 residues. Trimming removed 6 bases from V and 0 bases from J, with 17 bases in between. The germline CDR1 and CDR2 sequences are MNHEY and SMNVEV (reference sequence). The CDR3 spells CASSPLGSQMNTEAFF. DNA of the CDR3: TGTGCCAGCAGCCCCCTAGGGAGCCAGATGAACACTGAAGCTTTCTTT.

The V gene is TRBV6-5, the J gene TRBJ1-5; 7 bases are a match to TRBD1. The CDR3 totals 15 residues. Germline V lookup: CDR1 MNHEY, CDR2 SVGAGI. The V segment lost 6 bases and the J segment 3 bases; nucleotides outside the gene matches: 8. In DNA, the CDR3 is TGTGCCAGCAGGATGGACAGGTCCCCCAATCAGCCCCAGCATTTT. Translated, it gives CASRMDRSPNQPQHF.

This clone was seen once. The chain has TRBV6-5 and TRBJ1-5; D is unresolved. Trimming shortened V by 5 bases and J by 1 base, and 12 bases separated the two germline ends. The CDR3 consists of 15 residues. The germline V gene encodes CDR1 MNHEY and CDR2 SVGAGI. The CDR3: CASSQSLQSNQPQHF. As DNA, the CDR3 is TGTGCCAGCAGTCAAAGTCTACAGAGCAATCAGCCCCAGCATTTT.

The V call is TRBV6-6, the J call TRBJ1-5; 7 nucleotides match TRBD1. Trimming at V came to 6 bases and at J to 0 bases, leaving 5 bases not matched to a gene. Germline assignment: CDR1 MNHNY and CDR2 SVGAGI (reference sequence). The CDR3 spans 15 residues. The CDR3 here is CASSGGQYSNQPQHF. CDR3 coding DNA: TGTGCCAGCAGCGGGGGACAGTATAGCAATCAGCCCCAGCATTTT.

This sequence joins TRBV6-5 and TRBJ2-7; 9 bases match TRBD2. This CDR3 spans 15 amino acids. Trimming cost V 2 bases and J 1 base; bases outside gene matches: 3. Germline loops: CDR1 MNHEY, CDR2 SVGAGI. CDR3 region: CASSYGLAGSYEQYF. The CDR3 DNA is TGTGCCAGCAGTTACGGGCTAGCGGGGTCCTACGAGCAGTACTTC.

The sample holds a few counts of this clone. The chain links TRBV5-6 to TRBJ1-1; perhaps TRBD1 as D (6 bases). The V and J ends lost 3 bases and 0 bases respectively, with 15 bases between them. The CDR3 has 16 amino acids. Per germline, CDR1 SGHDT and CDR2 YYEEEE. CDR3 nucleotide sequence: TGTGCCAGCAGCTCCCACACCGACAGGTTGAACACTGAAGCTTTCTTT. Its protein product is CASSSHTDRLNTEAFF.

This clone was detected once. The genes are TRBV7-2 and TRBJ2-7; D not certain. Germline V gives CDR1 SGHTA, CDR2 FQGNSA. V shed 0 bases and J shed 3 bases, with 6 bases lying between them. The CDR3 has 13 amino acids. The CDR3 DNA follows: TGTGCCAGCAGCTTAGCTATCAGCTACGAGCAGTACTTC. It translates to CASSLAISYEQYF.

The V gene is TRBV5-8, the J gene TRBJ1-5, with 8 nucleotides matching TRBD1. The CDR3 is 15 residues long. Germline assignment: CDR1 SGHTS and CDR2 YDEGEE. With V trimmed by 3 bases and J by 2 bases, 4 bases remained unmatched. CDR3: CASSWGQVRNQPQHF. CDR3 DNA: TGTGCCAGCAGCTGGGGACAGGTTCGCAATCAGCCCCAGCATTTT.

This clone came up a few times. CDR3 sequence: CASSDPSGRDNEQFF. The CDR3 nucleotides are TGTGCCAGCAGCGACCCTAGCGGGAGGGACAATGAGCAGTTCTTC. The rearrangement joins TRBV7-9 to TRBJ2-1; 12 bases agree with TRBD2. Germline values: CDR1 SEHNR, CDR2 FQNEAQ (reference sequence). The CDR3 sequence is 15 residues long. V lost 5 bases, J lost 5 bases, and 4 bases stayed unmatched. Based on the CDR3 plus reference TRBV7-9 and TRBJ2-1, the full variable domain is DTGVSQNPRHKITKRGQNVTFRCDPISEHNRLYWYRQTLGQGPEFLTYFQNEAQLEKSRLLSDRFSAERPKGSFSTLEIQRTEQGDSAMYLCASSDPSGRDNEQFFGPGTRLTVL.

In this sample, this clone turned up a few times. This CDR3 reads CASKIGGYGYTF. DNA for the CDR3: TGTGCCAGCAAAATCGGGGGCTATGGCTACACCTTC. The chain is built from TRBV7-9 and TRBJ1-2; D might be TRBD1 (5 bases). The CDR3 loop spans 12 amino acids. Looked up from germline, CDR1 is SEHNR and CDR2 is FQNEAQ (reference sequence). V dropped 7 bases and J dropped 4 bases, with 10 bases sitting between them.

This sequence joins TRBV25-1 and TRBJ1-4, with D uncertain. Germline V gene sequence: CDR1 MGHDK, CDR2 SYGVNS. CDR3 length: 16 amino acids. Between the trimmed V and J ends, which lost 4 bases and 0 bases, there was a span of 12 bases. The CDR3 DNA reads TGTGCCAGCAGTGTTTGGGCCAGCTCAACTAATGAAAAACTGTTTTTT. Protein sequence: CASSVWASSTNEKLFF.

This clone has more than one count but fewer than ten. J is TRBJ1-3 and V is TRBV7-9; 8 nucleotides match TRBD1. V lost 5 bases, J lost 0 bases, and 12 bases stayed unmatched. The CDR3 is 18 residues long. CDR1 is SEHNR, CDR2 FQNEAQ, per germline (reference sequence). CDR3 in amino acids: CASSPLDQGAVSGNTIYF. The CDR3 DNA reads as TGTGCCAGCAGCCCATTAGATCAGGGGGCCGTCTCTGGAAACACCATATATTTT. Variable domain in full (rest from reference TRBV7-9 and TRBJ1-3): DTGVSQNPRHKITKRGQNVTFRCDPISEHNRLYWYRQTLGQGPEFLTYFQNEAQLEKSRLLSDRFSAERPKGSFSTLEIQRTEQGDSAMYLCASSPLDQGAVSGNTIYFGEGSWLTVV.

The rearrangement uses TRBV4-3 and TRBJ1-5; D gene uncertain. The germline V and J ends were trimmed by 1 base and 1 base, with 5 bases remaining between them. The CDR3 has 14 residues. Germline assignment: CDR1 LGHNA and CDR2 YSLEER. CDR3 DNA sequence: TGCGCCAGCAGCCAAGGCGGGAGCAATCAGCCCCAGCATTTT. Translated, it gives CASSQGGSNQPQHF.

The V and J genes are TRBV7-8 and TRBJ1-4; D is possibly TRBD1 (5 bases). The CDR3 covers 15 residues. V was trimmed by 2 bases and J by 8 bases, leaving 15 bases between them. CDR1 and CDR2 from the germline V gene are SGHVS and FQNEAQ. CDR3 protein: CASSLLPGLGEKLFF. As DNA, the CDR3 is TGTGCCAGCAGCTTATTACCGGGACTCGGCGAAAAACTGTTTTTT.

The CDR3 is CAISPDRGNEQFF. The DNA of the CDR3 is TGTGCCATCAGTCCGGACAGGGGCAATGAGCAGTTCTTC. This chain links TRBV10-3 with TRBJ2-1; 9 nucleotides align to TRBD1. CDR1 and CDR2 from the germline V gene are ENHRY and SYGVKD. The CDR3 contains 13 residues. J was trimmed by 6 bases and V by 5 bases; bases with no gene match: 2.

A single count supports this clone. The genes are TRBV28 and TRBJ1-1; perhaps TRBD1 as D (6 bases). This CDR3 is 11 amino acids long. Trimming shortened V by 5 bases and J by 8 bases, and 9 bases separated the two germline ends. Germline CDR1 MDHEN, CDR2 SYDVKM. For the CDR3, the DNA is TGTGCCAGCAGTATCGACAGGGAAGCTTTCTTT. Protein product: CASSIDREAFF.

The chain has TRBV13 and TRBJ2-2; 9 bases align to TRBD1. Germline V CDR1 and CDR2: PRHDT, FYEKMQ (reference sequence). J gave up 5 bases and V 6 bases, and 7 bases lay outside the gene matches. CDR3 length equals 15 residues. The CDR3 sequence is CASRKGTGSTGELFF. CDR3 bases: TGTGCCAGCAGAAAAGGGACAGGGAGTACCGGGGAGCTGTTTTTT.

This clone has only one observation. This chain uses TRBV4-3 with TRBJ2-5; 9 bases are a match to TRBD2. CDR1 and CDR2 (germline): LGHNA, YSLEER. The length of the CDR3 is 16 residues. V gave up 0 bases and J gave up 5 bases; unmatched junction bases: 7. CDR3: CASSQDGGGARETQYF. CDR3 coding DNA: TGCGCCAGCAGCCAAGATGGCGGGGGGGCCCGGGAGACCCAGTACTTC.

The chain employs TRBV19 and TRBJ1-1; 7 bases fit TRBD1. The V segment lost 3 bases and the J segment 5 bases; nucleotides outside the gene matches: 3. The CDR3 runs 13 residues. Germline CDR1 LNHDA, CDR2 SQIVND (reference sequence). The CDR3 here is CASSIQGGTEAFF. The CDR3 DNA reads TGTGCCAGTAGTATCCAGGGGGGAACTGAAGCTTTCTTT.

The chain couples TRBV19 to TRBJ1-2, with D perhaps TRBD1 (6 bases). V lost 7 bases and J 3 bases, leaving 18 bases between the germline ends. The CDR3 has 15 amino acids. Germline CDR1 LNHDA, CDR2 SQIVND (reference sequence). This chain's CDR3 is CASMLATGLDYGYTF. CDR3 nucleotide sequence: TGTGCCAGTATGCTGGCAACAGGGCTGGACTATGGCTACACCTTC.

This chain uses TRBV7-2 with TRBJ2-5; no reliable D call. V lost 1 base, J lost 5 bases, and 8 bases lay in between. Germline V CDR1 and CDR2: SGHTA, FQGNSA. The CDR3 contains 13 residues. The CDR3 is CASSLGEAETQYF. Written as DNA, the CDR3 is TGTGCCAGCAGCTTAGGCGAGGCGGAGACCCAGTACTTC.

V usage is TRBV10-2 and J usage is TRBJ1-1; 10 nucleotides match TRBD1. The CDR3 covers 15 residues. Trimming took 3 bases from V and 5 from J; bases not matched to a gene: 6. Germline assignment: CDR1 WSHSY and CDR2 SAAADI. The CDR3 DNA is TGCGCCAGCAGTGAATCGGACAGGGGGGGGACTGAAGCTTTCTTT. Its protein is CASSESDRGGTEAFF.

This chain joins TRBV7-2 and TRBJ1-3; D is perhaps TRBD1 (5 bases). Germline V gives CDR1 SGHTA, CDR2 FQGNSA. The CDR3 spans 17 residues. Trimming left V 1 base short and J 0 bases short, with 13 bases between. The CDR3 protein is CASSLDPTVSSGNTIYF. CDR3 bases: TGTGCCAGCAGCTTAGACCCGACAGTGAGCTCTGGAAACACCATATATTTT.

CDR3 region: CAWSVRQGRVGHEQYF. The DNA of the CDR3 is TGTGCCTGGAGTGTACGGCAGGGAAGGGTCGGGCACGAGCAGTACTTC. This rearrangement joins TRBV30 to TRBJ2-7; a weak D match, TRBD1 (5 bases). This CDR3 has 16 residues. The germline CDR1 and CDR2 sequences are GTSNPN and SVGIG (reference sequence). The germline V and J ends were trimmed by 0 bases and 5 bases, with 20 bases remaining between them.

This clone was counted between two and nine times. The chain has TRBV3-1 (or the pseudogene TRBV3-2) and TRBJ2-1; 7 bases map to TRBD1. V was pared by 7 bases and J by 0 bases, with 18 bases of the junction left unmatched. The CDR3 has 19 residues. Germline assignment: CDR1 LGHDT and CDR2 YNNKEL (reference sequence). CDR3 DNA sequence: TGTGCCAGCATCGGGACAGCCGGACCGAATGTCTACTCCTACAATGAGCAGTTCTTC. The encoded protein is CASIGTAGPNVYSYNEQFF.